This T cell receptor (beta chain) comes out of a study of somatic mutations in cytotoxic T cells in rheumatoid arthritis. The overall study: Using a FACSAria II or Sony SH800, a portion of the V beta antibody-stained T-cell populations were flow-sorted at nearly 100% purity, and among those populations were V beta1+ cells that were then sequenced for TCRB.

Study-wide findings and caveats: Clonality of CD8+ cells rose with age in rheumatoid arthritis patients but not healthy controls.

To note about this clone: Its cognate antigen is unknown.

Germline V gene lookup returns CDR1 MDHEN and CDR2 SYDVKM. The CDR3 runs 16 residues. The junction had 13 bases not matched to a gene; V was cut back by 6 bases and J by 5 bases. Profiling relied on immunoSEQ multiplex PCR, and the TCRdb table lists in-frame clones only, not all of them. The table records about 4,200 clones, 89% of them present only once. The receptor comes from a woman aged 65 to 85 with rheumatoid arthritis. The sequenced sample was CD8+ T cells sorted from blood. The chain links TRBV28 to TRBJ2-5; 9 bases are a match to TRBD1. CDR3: CASRYTRTGEVETQYF. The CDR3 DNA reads TGTGCCAGCAGATATACTAGGACAGGGGAGGTGGAGACCCAGTACTTC.